One sample yielded the 19 T cell receptor beta chains listed below, sequenced in a study of cytomegalovirus exposure and HLA in healthy donors. The PCR employed 60 Vbeta primers together with 13 Jbeta primers. Data came from immunoSEQ multiplex PCR; TCRdb stores just in-frame clones and leaves some out. Of 200,000 to 250,000 clones in the sample, about four fifths were seen once. Source material: PBMCs. These receptors originate from a woman aged 45 to 65 in good health and CMV-seropositive.

This clone has a single count. V and J are TRBV5-4 and TRBJ2-5, with D possibly being TRBD1 (5 bases). The end of the DNA aligns better with TRBJ2-7, so the J call may be wrong. CDR1 and CDR2 from the germline V gene are SGHNT and YYREEE (reference sequence). The length of the CDR3 is 14 residues. CDR3 in DNA: TGTGCCAGCAGCCAGGGTCCCCTCCCCTACGAGCAGTACTTC. Protein product: CASSQGPLPYEQYF.

This chain's CDR3 is CASSLVSGGVREQYF. CDR3 nucleotides: TGTGCCAGCAGCTTAGTCTCCGGGGGGGTCCGCGAGCAGTACTTC. V usage is TRBV11-2 and J usage is TRBJ2-7; TRBD2 matches at 8 bases. The V gene's germline CDR1 is SGHAT and CDR2 FQNNGV. The CDR3 runs 15 residues. Trimming cost V 1 base and J 6 bases; bases outside gene matches: 8.

CDR3 protein: CASSPGTGSISPGNTIYF. CDR3 DNA: TGTGCCAGCAGCCCTGGGACAGGGAGCATCTCTCCTGGAAACACCATATATTTT. The genes are TRBV7-9 and TRBJ1-3; TRBD1 matches 9 bases. The V gene end was trimmed by 5 bases and the J gene end by 2 bases; junction bases not matched to a gene: 13. The CDR3 consists of 18 residues. Germline V lookup: CDR1 SEHNR, CDR2 FQNEAQ (reference sequence).

This rearrangement joins TRBV28 to TRBJ2-2; 12 bases line up with TRBD2. Trimming cost V 5 bases and J 0 bases; bases outside gene matches: 7. Germline loops: CDR1 MDHEN, CDR2 SYDVKM. The CDR3 contains 18 residues. The CDR3 loop reads CASSKLAGGVSNTGELFF. DNA of the CDR3: TGTGCCAGCAGTAAACTAGCGGGGGGAGTATCGAACACCGGGGAGCTGTTTTTT.

The V and J genes are TRBV5-1 and TRBJ2-1, with a tentative D call TRBD2 (7 bases). CDR1 and CDR2 from the germline V gene are SGHRS and YFSETQ. This CDR3 comprises 14 residues. V lost 3 bases and J 5 bases, leaving 12 bases between the germline ends. The CDR3, as DNA: TGCGCCAGCAGCTCAGAGGGGGGGGACAATGAGCAGTTCTTC. Translation gives CASSSEGGDNEQFF.

V is TRBV4-1 and J is TRBJ2-2; no firm D call. The germline V gene has CDR1 MGHRA and CDR2 YSYEKL. Trimming shortened V by 4 bases and J by 0 bases, and 9 bases separated the two germline ends. The CDR3 is 15 amino acids. This CDR3 is CASSLRQANTGELFF. In nucleotides, the CDR3 is TGCGCCAGCAGCCTCAGACAAGCGAACACCGGGGAGCTGTTTTTT.

This rearrangement joins TRBV11-2 to TRBJ2-7, with 10 bases matching TRBD2. V shed 2 bases, J shed 9 bases, and the junction held 4 bases outside the gene matches. CDR3 length: 13 amino acids. CDR1 and CDR2 from the germline V gene are SGHAT and FQNNGV. The chain's CDR3 is CASSLTSGAGQYF. CDR3 in DNA: TGTGCCAGCAGCTTAACTAGCGGGGCGGGGCAGTACTTC.

The CDR3 region has the DNA TGCGCCAGCAGCCTTAATACAGGGACCAGCGATGGCTACACCTTC. This sequence encodes CASSLNTGTSDGYTF. The chain is built from TRBV5-1 and TRBJ1-2; weak D call: TRBD1 (6 bases). This CDR3 has 15 residues. CDR1 SGHRS and CDR2 YFSETQ come from the germline V gene. Trimming removed 4 bases at V and 6 bases at J, with 19 bases between.

The CDR3 sequence: CASSIDAPGGSSYNEQFF. DNA for the CDR3: TGTGCCAGTAGTATAGACGCGCCTGGGGGGAGCTCCTACAATGAGCAGTTCTTC. This chain links TRBV19 with TRBJ2-1; D might be TRBD2 (6 bases). This CDR3 contains 18 residues. Looked up from germline, CDR1 is LNHDA and CDR2 is SQIVND (reference sequence). The V and J ends lost 0 bases and 0 bases respectively, with 15 bases between them.

The gene calls are TRBV7-2 and TRBJ1-2, with TRBD1 as a possible D gene (5 bases). Trimming pared 1 base from V and 5 bases from J, leaving 11 bases between. CDR3 length: 14 residues. Germline V gene data show CDR1 as SGHTA and CDR2 as FQGNSA. CDR3: CASSLERGFYGYTF. CDR3 sequence (DNA): TGTGCCAGCAGCTTAGAACGGGGGTTTTATGGCTACACCTTC.

The CDR3 here is CASSLQTGATGELFF. In DNA form, the CDR3 reads TGTGCCAGCAGTTTACAGACAGGGGCCACCGGGGAGCTGTTTTTT. This rearrangement joins TRBV6-4 to TRBJ2-2; 8 bases align to TRBD1. CDR1 is MRHNA, CDR2 SNTAGT, per germline. This CDR3 is 15 amino acids long. V lost 5 bases to trimming and J lost 4 bases; unmatched junction nucleotides: 6.

Comment on this clone: Sequence at one end of the junction differs from germline and may be a read error. The chain links TRBV27 to TRBJ2-3; maybe TRBD1 (5 bases). Germline loops: CDR1 MNHEY, CDR2 SMNVEV (reference sequence). The CDR3 consists of 16 residues. This CDR3 reads CASSLGRARITDAQYF. CDR3 bases: TGTGCCAGCAGTTTAGGCAGGGCCAGGATAACAGATGCGCAGTATTTT.

J is TRBJ2-5 and V is TRBV13, with TRBD1 identical over 10 bases. CDR1 is PRHDT, CDR2 FYEKMQ, per germline (reference sequence). V was pared by 4 bases and J by 11 bases, with 10 bases of the junction left unmatched. The CDR3 has 14 amino acids. CDR3: CASSSRQGASEQYF. CDR3 nucleotides: TGTGCCAGCAGCTCTAGACAGGGGGCGAGTGAGCAGTACTTC.

J is TRBJ2-1 and V is TRBV9; D may be TRBD2 (7 bases). This CDR3 comprises 14 residues. The germline V gene encodes CDR1 SGDLS and CDR2 YYNGEE. Between the trimmed V and J ends, which lost 5 bases and 4 bases, there was a span of 13 bases. The CDR3 sequence: CASSLGGGYNEQFF. CDR3 nucleotides: TGTGCCAGCAGTCTAGGGGGGGGGTACAATGAGCAGTTCTTC.

This sequence joins TRBV30 and TRBJ2-4, with 9 bases matching TRBD1. CDR3 length: 15 amino acids. The V gene end was trimmed by 3 bases and the J gene end by 9 bases; junction bases not matched to a gene: 12. Per the germline V gene, CDR1 is GTSNPN and CDR2 is SVGIG (reference sequence). CDR3 in DNA: TGTGCCTGGAGCAAGGACCGGGGACAGGGAAGCATTCAGTACTTC. Protein: CAWSKDRGQGSIQYF.

Turning to this clone: Within the sample, other DNA sequences also encode this same CDR3. The chain couples TRBV9 to TRBJ2-2; tentative D call: TRBD2 (6 bases). The CDR3 has 14 amino acids. The V gene's germline CDR1 is SGDLS and CDR2 YYNGEE. Trimming pared 2 bases from V and 2 bases from J, leaving 7 bases between. This CDR3 reads CASSVGGNTGELFF. CDR3 sequence (DNA): TGTGCCAGCAGCGTGGGAGGAAACACCGGGGAGCTGTTTTTT.

This chain links TRBV5-6 with TRBJ2-5; D perhaps matches TRBD1 (5 bases). The V end was cut by 0 bases, the J end by 4 bases, with 16 bases between. Germline-derived CDR1 and CDR2 are SGHDT and YYEEEE. The CDR3 consists of 16 residues. CDR3 residues: CASSLGGAQDRETQYF. The CDR3 nucleotides are TGTGCCAGCAGCTTGGGGGGCGCCCAGGATCGAGAGACCCAGTACTTC.

The chain couples TRBV4-1 to TRBJ2-7, with 10 nucleotides matching TRBD2. Germline V gene sequence: CDR1 MGHRA, CDR2 YSYEKL. V lost 6 bases to trimming and J lost 7 bases; unmatched junction nucleotides: 6. This CDR3 has 13 residues. The CDR3 loop is CASRSSGGREQYF. CDR3 nucleotides: TGCGCCAGCAGATCTAGCGGGGGTCGGGAGCAGTACTTC.

The chain couples TRBV18 to TRBJ1-4; weak D call: TRBD1 (6 bases). The germline CDR1 and CDR2 sequences are KGHSH and LQKENI. V was trimmed by 3 bases and J by 7 bases, leaving 12 bases between them. This CDR3 has 14 residues. The CDR3 nucleotides read TGTGCCAGCTCACCGACAGGCCAAGGTGAAAAACTGTTTTTT. The encoded protein is CASSPTGQGEKLFF.